The TCR beta chain described here comes from a study of T cell responses to AZD1222 COVID-19 vaccine. Overall study results and limits: Vaccine-associated CD4 TCRs spanned spike, dominant at 160-218 and 743-854. The donor group comprised mostly white British people and more females; the analysis possibly underestimated clonal diversity.

Method: immunoSEQ multiplex PCR; TCRdb's copy keeps in-frame clones and lacks some. The sample contains about 150,000 clones, around 85% of which appear only once. In regard to this clone: As yet, its antigen is unknown.

The TCR comes from an adult who had recovered from COVID-19. The specimen comprised peripheral blood, sampled after recovery from COVID-19.

The CDR3 loop reads CASSRTSSYGYTF. In nucleotides, the CDR3 is TGTGCCAGCAGCCGAACCTCTAGCTATGGCTACACCTTC. The V gene is TRBV7-2, the J gene TRBJ1-2; D not certain. Germline V gene sequence: CDR1 SGHTA, CDR2 FQGNSA. Trimming left V 5 bases short and J 4 bases short, with 11 bases between. This CDR3 region has 13 residues.